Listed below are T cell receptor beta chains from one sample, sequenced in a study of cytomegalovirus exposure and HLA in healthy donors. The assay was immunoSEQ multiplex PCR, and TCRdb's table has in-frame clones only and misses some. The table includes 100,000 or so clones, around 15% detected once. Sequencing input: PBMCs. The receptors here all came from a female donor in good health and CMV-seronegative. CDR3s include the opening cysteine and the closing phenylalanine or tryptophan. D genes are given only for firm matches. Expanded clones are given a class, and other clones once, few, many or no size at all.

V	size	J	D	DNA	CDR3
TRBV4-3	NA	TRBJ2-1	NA	TGCGCCAGCAGCCAAAGGAGAGGCGGGGCGAACTACAATGAGCAGTTCTTC	CASSQRRGGANYNEQFF
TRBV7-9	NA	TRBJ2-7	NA	TGTGCCAGCAGCTTAATAGGGACTTCCTACGAGCAGTACTTC	CASSLIGTSYEQYF
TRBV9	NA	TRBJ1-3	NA	TGTGCCAGCAGCCTAGGGGAGGGGAACACCATATATTTT	CASSLGEGNTIYF
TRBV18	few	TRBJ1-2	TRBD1	TGTGCCAGCTCACCGACAGGGCTCAACTATGGCTACACCTTC	CASSPTGLNYGYTF
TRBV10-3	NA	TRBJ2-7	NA	TGTGCCATCAGTGAGTCGGGAGGTGCTACCTACGAGCAGTACTTC	CAISESGGATYEQYF
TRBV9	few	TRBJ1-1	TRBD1	TGTGCCAGCAGCGTAGAACAGGGGGCTGACACTGAAGCTTTCTTT	CASSVEQGADTEAFF
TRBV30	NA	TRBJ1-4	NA	TGTGCCTGGAGTGTGGTAGCCACGGTCGATGGAAAACTGTTTTTT	CAWSVVATVDGKLFF
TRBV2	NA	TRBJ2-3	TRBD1	TGTGCCAGCAGTGAAGGGGACAGGGGTACAGATACGCAGTATTTT	CASSEGDRGTDTQYF
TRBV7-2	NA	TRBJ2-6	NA	TGTGCCAGCAGCTTACAAGGGGGAGTGGGGGCCAACGTCCTGACTTTC	CASSLQGGVGANVLTF
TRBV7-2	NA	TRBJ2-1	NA	TGTGCCAGCAGCTTGGGCGGGCTCGCCTACAATGAGCAGTTCTTC	CASSLGGLAYNEQFF
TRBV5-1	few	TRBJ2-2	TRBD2	TGCGCCAGCAGGGACTACCGGGAGGGTAACACCGGGGAGCTGTTTTTT	CASRDYREGNTGELFF
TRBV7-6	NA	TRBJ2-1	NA	TGTGCCAGCAGCTTAGCTCGCCCACAGGGAAGGGATGAGCAGTTCTTC	CASSLARPQGRDEQFF
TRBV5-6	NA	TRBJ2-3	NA	TGTGCCAGCAGCTTTGGAGGTCGCACAGATACGCAGTATTTT	CASSFGGRTDTQYF
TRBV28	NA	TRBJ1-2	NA	TGTGCCAGCAGTTTCGGGGAGGGCTATGGCTACACCTTC	CASSFGEGYGYTF
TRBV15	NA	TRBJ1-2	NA	TGTGCCACCAGCAGAGGACAGGACTATGGCTACACCTTC	CATSRGQDYGYTF
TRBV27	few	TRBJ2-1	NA	TGTGCCAGCAGTTTATCAGCGGGTGTCTCCTGGAATGAGCAGTTCTTC	CASSLSAGVSWNEQFF
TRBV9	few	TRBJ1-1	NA	TGTGCCAGCAGCGTGGCCGGGGTTTCCACTGAAGCTTTCTTT	CASSVAGVSTEAFF
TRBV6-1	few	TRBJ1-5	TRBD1	TGTGCCAGCAGTTTAACAGGGGTTGGCAATCAGCCCCAGCATTTT	CASSLTGVGNQPQHF
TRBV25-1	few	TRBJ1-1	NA	TGTGCCAGCAGTGAATGGGGGGGGCCCGGAACTGAAGCTTTCTTT	CASSEWGGPGTEAFF
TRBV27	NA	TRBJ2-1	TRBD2	TGTGCCAGCGGCACAAGACTAGCGGGAGAAAAGGTACGAGGCAATGAGCAGCTCTTC	CASGTRLAGEKVRGNEQLF
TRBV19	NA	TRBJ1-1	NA	TGTGCCAGTAGTATAGCAGGGGTGGCCACTGAAGCTTTCTTT	CASSIAGVATEAFF
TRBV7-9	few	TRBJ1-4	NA	TGTGCCAGCACCTATGGACAGCTTAATGAAAAACTGTTTTTT	CASTYGQLNEKLFF
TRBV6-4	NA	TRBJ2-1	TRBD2	TGTGCCAGCAGCCGTAGCGGGGGCTACAATGAGCAGTTCTTC	CASSRSGGYNEQFF
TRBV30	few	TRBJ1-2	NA	TGTGCCTGGAGTGTTGTAAGGGGCGAAAGTGGTGCTGGCTACACCTTC	CAWSVVRGESGAGYTF
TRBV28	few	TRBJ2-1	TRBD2	TGTGCCAGCAGTTTAGGCGGGAGAGTCTACAATGAGCAGTTCTTC	CASSLGGRVYNEQFF
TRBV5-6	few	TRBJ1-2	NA	TGTGCCAGCAGCTTTCCATCCTATGGCTACACCTTC	CASSFPSYGYTF
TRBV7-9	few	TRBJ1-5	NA	TGTGCCAGCAGCTTATTTTTGGGGGGGGGCAATCAGCCCCAGCATTTT	CASSLFLGGGNQPQHF
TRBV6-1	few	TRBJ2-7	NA	TGTGCCAGCAGTGAAACCCGAGGCGAGCAGTACTTC	CASSETRGEQYF
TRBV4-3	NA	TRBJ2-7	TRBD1	TGCGCCAGCAGCCAAGATAGGGGGCTGGGGTACGAGCAGTACTTC	CASSQDRGLGYEQYF
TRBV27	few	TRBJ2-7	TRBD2	TGTGCCAGCAGTTGGGGCGGGAGTAGAGGGTACGAGCAGTACTTC	CASSWGGSRGYEQYF
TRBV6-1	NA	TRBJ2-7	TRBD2	TGTGCCAGCAGGACTAGCGGGGGGCCCTCCTACGAGCAGTACTTC	CASRTSGGPSYEQYF
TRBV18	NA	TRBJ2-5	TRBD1	TGTGCCAGCTCACTGGGACAGCAAGAGACCCAGTACTTC	CASSLGQQETQYF
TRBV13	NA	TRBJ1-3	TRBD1	TGTGCCAGCAGCATGGACAGGGAGGGAAACACCATATATTTT	CASSMDREGNTIYF
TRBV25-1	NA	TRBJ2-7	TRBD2	TGTGCCAGCAGTGACCTGACTAGCGGGAGACGTGAGCAGTACTTC	CASSDLTSGRREQYF
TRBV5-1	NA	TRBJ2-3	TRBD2	TGCGCCAGCAGCTTGGGTTCGGGTTATAGCGGGACGGATACGCAGTATTTT	CASSLGSGYSGTDTQYF
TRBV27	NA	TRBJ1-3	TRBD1	TGTGCCAGCAGTCCGGGGGACAGTGGCGTAAACACCATATATTTT	CASSPGDSGVNTIYF
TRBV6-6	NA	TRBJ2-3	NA	TGTGCCAGCAGTTACTCGCAGGGAACAGATACGCAGTATTTT	CASSYSQGTDTQYF
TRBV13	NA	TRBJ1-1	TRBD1	TGTGCCGGCTCGGGACAGGGGGGGACTGAAGCTTTCTTT	CAGSGQGGTEAFF
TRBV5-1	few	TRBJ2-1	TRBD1	TGCGCCAGCAGCTTAAAGGAACAGGGGTTCAATGAGCAGTTCTTC	CASSLKEQGFNEQFF
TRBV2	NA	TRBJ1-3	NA	TGTGCCAGCAGTGAGCAGGGGACGGGAAACACCATATATTTT	CASSEQGTGNTIYF
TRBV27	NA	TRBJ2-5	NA	TGTGCCAGCAGTTCTAGGAAAGGCCAAGAGACCCAGTACTTC	CASSSRKGQETQYF
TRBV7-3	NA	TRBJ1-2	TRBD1	TGTGCCAGCAGCAGAGACCCAGGGGGCTATGGCTACACCTTC	CASSRDPGGYGYTF
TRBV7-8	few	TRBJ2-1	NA	TGTGCCAGCAGCTTAGGGAGAGGGTCCTACAATGAGCAGTTCTTC	CASSLGRGSYNEQFF
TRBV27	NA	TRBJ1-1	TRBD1	TGTGCCAGCAGTTTATTGGGAAAGGGGGCGTTTTTCTTT	CASSLLGKGAFFF
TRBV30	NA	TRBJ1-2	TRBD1	TGTGCCCGGGACAGGGACCCATATGGCTACACCTTC	CARDRDPYGYTF
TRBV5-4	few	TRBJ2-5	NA	TGTGCCAGCAGCCTCGACACAAAGGAGACCCAGTACTTC	CASSLDTKETQYF
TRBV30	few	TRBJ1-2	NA	TGTGCCTGGAGTGTACTGGGAGTTATTGATGGCTACACCTTC	CAWSVLGVIDGYTF